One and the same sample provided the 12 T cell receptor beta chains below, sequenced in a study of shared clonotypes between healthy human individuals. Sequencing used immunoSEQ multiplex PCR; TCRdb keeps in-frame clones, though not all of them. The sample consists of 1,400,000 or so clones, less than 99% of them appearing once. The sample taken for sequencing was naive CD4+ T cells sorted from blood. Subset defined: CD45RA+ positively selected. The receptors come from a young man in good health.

CDR3 in DNA: TGTGCCAGCAGTTTTACTGGGAATCAGCCCCAGCATTTT. It translates to CASSFTGNQPQHF. The chain has TRBV28 and TRBJ1-5; D is undetermined. Germline CDR1 reads MDHEN; CDR2 reads SYDVKM. The CDR3 is 13 residues long. Trimming cost V 3 bases and J 4 bases, with 7 bases left between them.

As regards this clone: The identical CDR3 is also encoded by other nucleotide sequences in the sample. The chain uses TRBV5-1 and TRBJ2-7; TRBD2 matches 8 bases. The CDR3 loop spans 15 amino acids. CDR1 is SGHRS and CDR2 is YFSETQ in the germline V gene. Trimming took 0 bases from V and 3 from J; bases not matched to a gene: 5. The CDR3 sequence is CASSLGTSGFYEQYF. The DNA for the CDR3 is TGCGCCAGCAGCTTGGGCACTAGCGGATTCTACGAGCAGTACTTC.

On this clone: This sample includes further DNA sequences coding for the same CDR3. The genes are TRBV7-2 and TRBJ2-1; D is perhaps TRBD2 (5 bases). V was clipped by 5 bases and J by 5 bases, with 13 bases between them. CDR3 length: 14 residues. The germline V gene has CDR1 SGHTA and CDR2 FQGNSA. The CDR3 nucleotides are TGTGCCAGCAGCCTCCGGGGTCGGAACAATGAGCAGTTCTTC. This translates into CASSLRGRNNEQFF.

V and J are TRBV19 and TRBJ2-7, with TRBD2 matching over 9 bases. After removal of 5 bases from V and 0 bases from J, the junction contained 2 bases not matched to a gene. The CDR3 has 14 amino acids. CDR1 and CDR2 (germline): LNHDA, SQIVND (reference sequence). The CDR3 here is CASSDSGSSYEQYF. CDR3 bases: TGTGCCAGTAGTGATAGCGGGAGCTCCTACGAGCAGTACTTC.

The chain's CDR3 is CASSQTTTGELFF. CDR3 sequence (DNA): TGCGCCAGCAGCCAGACAACGACCGGGGAGCTGTTTTTT. V and J are TRBV5-1 and TRBJ2-2; D gene ambiguous. V was cut by 4 bases and J by 5 bases, with 9 bases left in between. The CDR3 has 13 residues. CDR1 and CDR2 from the germline V gene are SGHRS and YFSETQ.

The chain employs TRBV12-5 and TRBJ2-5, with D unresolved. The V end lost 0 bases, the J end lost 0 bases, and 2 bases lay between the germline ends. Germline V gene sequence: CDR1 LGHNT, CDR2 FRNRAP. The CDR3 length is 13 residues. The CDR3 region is CASGLVDQETQYF. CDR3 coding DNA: TGTGCTAGTGGTTTGGTCGACCAAGAGACCCAGTACTTC. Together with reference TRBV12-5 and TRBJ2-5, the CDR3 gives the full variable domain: DARVTQTPRHKVTEMGQEVTMRCQPILGHNTVFWYRQTMMQGLELLAYFRNRAPLDDSGMPKDRFSAEMPDATLATLKIQPSEPRDSAVYFCASGLVDQETQYFGPGTRLLVL.

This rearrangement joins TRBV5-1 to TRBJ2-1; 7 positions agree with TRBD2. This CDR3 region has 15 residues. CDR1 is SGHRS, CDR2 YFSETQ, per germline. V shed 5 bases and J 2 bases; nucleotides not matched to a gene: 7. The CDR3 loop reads CASSLLADAYNEQFF. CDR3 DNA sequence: TGCGCCAGCAGTCTGCTAGCGGATGCCTACAATGAGCAGTTCTTC.

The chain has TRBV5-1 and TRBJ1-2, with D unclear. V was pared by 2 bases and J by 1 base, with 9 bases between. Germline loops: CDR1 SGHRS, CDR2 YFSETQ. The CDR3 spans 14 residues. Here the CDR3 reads CASSFSSNNYGYTF. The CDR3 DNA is TGCGCCAGCAGCTTCTCCAGCAATAACTATGGCTACACCTTC.

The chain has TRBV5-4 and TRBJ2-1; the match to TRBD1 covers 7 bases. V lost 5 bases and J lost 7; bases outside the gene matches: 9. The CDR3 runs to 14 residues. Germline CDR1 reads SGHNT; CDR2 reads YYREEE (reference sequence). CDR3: CASRTGEVVNEQFF. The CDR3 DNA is TGTGCCAGCAGAACAGGGGAAGTAGTTAATGAGCAGTTCTTC.

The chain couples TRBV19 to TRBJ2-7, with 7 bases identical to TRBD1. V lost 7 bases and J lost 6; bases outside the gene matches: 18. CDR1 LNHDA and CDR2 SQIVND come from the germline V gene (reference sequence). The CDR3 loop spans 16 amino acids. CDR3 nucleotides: TGTGCCAGTAAATCTATCCTAAGGGACAGCCTTGGCGAGCAGTACTTC. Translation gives CASKSILRDSLGEQYF.

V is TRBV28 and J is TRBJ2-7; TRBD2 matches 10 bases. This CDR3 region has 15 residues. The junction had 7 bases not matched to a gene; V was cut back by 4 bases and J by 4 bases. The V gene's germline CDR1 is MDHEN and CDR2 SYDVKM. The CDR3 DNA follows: TGTGCCAGCAGTTCCATAGCGGGAGGCCGTTACGAGCAGTACTTC. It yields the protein CASSSIAGGRYEQYF.

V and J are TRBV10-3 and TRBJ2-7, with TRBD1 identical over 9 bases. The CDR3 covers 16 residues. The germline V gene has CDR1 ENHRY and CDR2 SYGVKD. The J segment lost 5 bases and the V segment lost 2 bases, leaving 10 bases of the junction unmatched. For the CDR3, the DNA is TGTGCCATCAGTGAGCCTCCGGGACAGGGAATCAACGAGCAGTACTTC. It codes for CAISEPPGQGINEQYF.